What follows are 24 T cell receptor beta chains derived from one specimen sequenced in a study of T cell responses to AZD1222 COVID-19 vaccine. Profiling relied on immunoSEQ multiplex PCR, and the TCRdb table lists in-frame clones only, not all of them. The table records about 120,000 clones, roughly 93% of them present only once. The material was peripheral blood, obtained 28 days after the second AZD1222 dose. The source of these receptors is an adult who received the AZD1222 COVID-19 vaccine.

The chain links TRBV2 to TRBJ2-7; D gene uncertain. Germline values: CDR1 SNHLY, CDR2 FYNNEI. The CDR3 covers 13 residues. The V gene lost 7 bases and the J gene lost 0 bases, with 10 bases spanning the gap. DNA for the CDR3: TGTGCCAGCATGGACGGAAGCTCCTACGAGCAGTACTTC. Residues: CASMDGSSYEQYF.

This chain links TRBV4-1 with TRBJ2-7; D uncertain. The length of the CDR3 is 17 residues. The germline V gene encodes CDR1 MGHRA and CDR2 YSYEKL. Trimming shortened V by 0 bases and J by 3 bases, and 18 bases separated the two germline ends. Here the CDR3 DNA reads TGCGCCAGCAGCCAAGATTGGCAGGTTCCCCCCATCTACGAGCAGTACTTC. It is translated as CASSQDWQVPPIYEQYF.

J is TRBJ2-2 and V is TRBV24-1; no reliable D call. The CDR3 consists of 14 residues. V was cut by 3 bases and J by 9 bases, with 13 bases left in between. CDR1 is KGHDR, CDR2 SFDVKD, per germline. CDR3 nucleotides: TGTGCCACCAGTGATCCTCAAGTCTCGAGGGAGCTGTTTTTT. This encodes CATSDPQVSRELFF.

V usage is TRBV27 and J usage is TRBJ1-1, with D hard to call. The CDR3 loop spans 14 amino acids. Trimming took 10 bases from V and 2 from J, leaving 17 bases between them. The germline V gene has CDR1 MNHEY and CDR2 SMNVEV (reference sequence). CDR3 residues: CATLRFGLNTEAFF. The CDR3 bases are TGTGCCACCCTACGGTTCGGGCTTAACACTGAAGCTTTCTTT.

V is TRBV7-7 and J is TRBJ1-5; D remains unclear. V was cut by 2 bases and J by 0 bases, with 2 bases left in between. CDR3 length equals 13 residues. From germline, CDR1 is SSHAT and CDR2 FNYEAQ (reference sequence). The DNA for the CDR3 is TGTGCCAGCAGCTTAAATAGCAATCAGCCCCAGCATTTT. This gives the protein CASSLNSNQPQHF.

V usage is TRBV6-5 and J usage is TRBJ1-1, with D unclear. CDR1 MNHEY and CDR2 SVGAGI come from the germline V gene. With 7 bases removed from V and 3 bases from J, the gap between germline ends came to 12 bases. The CDR3 is 13 residues long. In DNA, the CDR3 is TGTGCCAGCACAATTAACGGCGACACTGAAGCTTTCTTT. Its translation is CASTINGDTEAFF.

This clone came up once. The chain carries TRBV28 and TRBJ2-1; D remains ambiguous. Trimming cost V 5 bases and J 4 bases, with 6 bases left between them. This CDR3 contains 12 residues. Germline V gene sequence: CDR1 MDHEN, CDR2 SYDVKM. CDR3 residues: CASSRVYNEQFF. CDR3 DNA: TGTGCCAGCAGTAGGGTTTACAATGAGCAGTTCTTC.

The V and J genes are TRBV10-3 and TRBJ1-4; 7 nucleotides line up with TRBD1. After removal of 5 bases from V and 5 bases from J, the junction contained 2 bases not matched to a gene. CDR1 ENHRY and CDR2 SYGVKD come from the germline V gene. The CDR3 length is 13 residues. CDR3 DNA: TGTGCCATCAGTAGACAGGGAAATGAAAAACTGTTTTTT. Amino acids: CAISRQGNEKLFF.

V and J are TRBV19 and TRBJ2-1; the D gene could be TRBD1 or TRBD2 (5 bases each). This CDR3 is 14 amino acids long. The V end was cut by 8 bases, the J end by 1 base, with 12 bases between. Germline V gene sequence: CDR1 LNHDA, CDR2 SQIVND (reference sequence). The CDR3 DNA is TGTGCCAGTCAATTAGGGGAGTCCTACAATGAGCAGTTCTTC. Translating it yields CASQLGESYNEQFF.

V gene TRBV7-6 combines with J gene TRBJ2-7; 7 nucleotides line up with TRBD2. CDR3 length: 15 residues. Germline CDR1 is SGHVS and CDR2 is FNYEAQ. The junction had 6 bases not matched to a gene; V was cut back by 1 base and J by 3 bases. The CDR3 coding sequence is TGTGCCAGCAGCTTAGTATCTAGCGGCTACTACGAGCAGTACTTC. Amino acid sequence: CASSLVSSGYYEQYF.

This chain uses TRBV9 with TRBJ2-5, with D tentatively TRBD2 (5 bases). The CDR3 totals 14 residues. Germline V CDR1 and CDR2: SGDLS, YYNGEE. Trimming removed 0 bases at V and 9 bases at J, with 15 bases between. CDR3 DNA sequence: TGTGCCAGCAGCGTAGGTGTGGGGATGGAGGCCCAGTACTTC. It encodes CASSVGVGMEAQYF.

V gene TRBV5-1 combines with J gene TRBJ2-7; 12 bases match TRBD2. V was clipped by 0 bases and J by 0 bases; unmatched bases: 10. The CDR3 contains 19 residues. CDR1 SGHRS and CDR2 YFSETQ come from the germline V gene. CDR3 nucleotide sequence: TGCGCCAGCAGCTTGGTTCCAGCTAGCGGGAGGGCGAGCTCCTACGAGCAGTACTTC. Encoded protein: CASSLVPASGRASSYEQYF.

This chain joins TRBV20-1 and TRBJ2-1; D is unclear. V lost 3 bases and J 2 bases, leaving 11 bases between the germline ends. In germline, CDR1 is DFQATT, CDR2 SNEGSKA (reference sequence). This CDR3 comprises 14 residues. This CDR3 reads CSASEHTPYNEQFF. The CDR3 DNA is TGCAGTGCTAGTGAGCATACCCCCTACAATGAGCAGTTCTTC.

The rearrangement links TRBV29-1 to TRBJ2-2, with 8 bases lining up with TRBD1. CDR3 size: 16 residues. The germline V gene encodes CDR1 SQVTM and CDR2 ANQGSEA. The V and J ends lost 7 bases and 6 bases, in that order; junction bases with no gene match: 16. For the CDR3, the DNA is TGCAGCGGAATCGAGATCGGACAGGGTGATTCCGGGGAGCTGTTTTTT. It yields the protein CSGIEIGQGDSGELFF.

This chain links TRBV5-1 with TRBJ2-1, with a tentative D call TRBD2 (6 bases). From germline, CDR1 is SGHRS and CDR2 YFSETQ. The CDR3 length is 15 residues. The V gene lost 4 bases and the J gene lost 4 bases, with 15 bases spanning the gap. DNA for the CDR3: TGCGCCAGCAGCGTCACCGGGACTGTGTACAATGAGCAGTTCTTC. This translates into CASSVTGTVYNEQFF.

This rearrangement joins TRBV6-1 to TRBJ1-5; no clear D gene. V shed 1 base and J shed 2 bases, with 3 bases lying between them. The V gene's germline CDR1 is MNHNS and CDR2 SASEGT. This CDR3 is 13 amino acids long. CDR3 region: CASSEVGNQPQHF. The CDR3 nucleotides are TGTGCCAGCAGTGAAGTGGGCAATCAGCCCCAGCATTTT.

The V gene is TRBV5-1, the J gene TRBJ2-3; D is ambiguous. The CDR3 has 15 residues. Germline V lookup: CDR1 SGHRS, CDR2 YFSETQ. Trimming took off 0 bases at V and 1 base at J, with 9 bases between the two ends. The CDR3 nucleotides read TGCGCCAGCAGCTTGGAGAGACCGCGCACAGATACGCAGTATTTT. It codes for CASSLERPRTDTQYF.

Concerning this clone: The junction and the germline gene differ at one end; a read error may be behind it. V gene TRBV5-1 combines with J gene TRBJ2-7; possible D gene TRBD2, 5 bases. This CDR3 is 15 amino acids long. Germline lookup yields CDR1 SGHRS and CDR2 YFSETQ. The CDR3 DNA reads TGCGCCAGCAGTTTGGTAGGCTTGGAGGACTACGAGCAGTACTTC. This translates into CASSLVGLEDYEQYF.

The chain recombines TRBV10-3 with TRBJ1-1, with D possibly matching TRBD1 (6 bases). Trimming shortened V by 8 bases and J by 6 bases, and 16 bases separated the two germline ends. Germline V gene lookup returns CDR1 ENHRY and CDR2 SYGVKD. This CDR3 contains 13 residues. The CDR3 sequence: CAIGGAGKAEAFF. In DNA, the CDR3 is TGTGCCATCGGGGGGGCAGGGAAGGCTGAAGCTTTCTTT.

J is TRBJ1-5 and V is TRBV28; D is ambiguous. The CDR3 has 15 amino acids. CDR1 and CDR2 from the germline V gene are MDHEN and SYDVKM. V was trimmed by 8 bases and J by 3 bases, leaving 17 bases between them. This chain's CDR3 is CASLPGQHHNQPQHF. CDR3 in DNA: TGTGCCAGCCTGCCGGGCCAGCACCACAATCAGCCCCAGCATTTT.

This chain links TRBV5-1 with TRBJ1-2; a weak D match, TRBD1 (6 bases). The CDR3 extends over 13 amino acids. The V gene lost 4 bases and the J gene lost 2 bases, with 9 bases spanning the gap. Germline V CDR1 and CDR2: SGHRS, YFSETQ. The CDR3 protein is CASSNDRNYGYTF. As DNA, the CDR3 is TGCGCCAGCAGCAATGACAGGAACTATGGCTACACCTTC.

This chain joins TRBV2 and TRBJ1-5; TRBD1 might be the D (6 bases). The CDR3 has 15 amino acids. Trimming pared 6 bases from V and 1 base from J, leaving 13 bases between. The germline gives CDR1 SNHLY, CDR2 FYNNEI. The DNA for the CDR3 is TGTGCCAGCAGAGTAACTCAGGGGAGCAATCAGCCCCAGCATTTT. Its translation is CASRVTQGSNQPQHF.

This chain joins TRBV27 and TRBJ2-7, with no clear D. V was clipped by 3 bases and J by 0 bases, with 12 bases between them. The CDR3 length is 15 residues. Germline CDR1 is MNHEY and CDR2 is SMNVEV (reference sequence). CDR3 sequence reads: CASSFDVQNSYEQYF. As DNA, the CDR3 is TGTGCCAGCAGTTTTGACGTTCAGAACTCCTACGAGCAGTACTTC.

The rearrangement joins TRBV19 to TRBJ2-7; the D is unclear. Looked up from germline, CDR1 is LNHDA and CDR2 is SQIVND (reference sequence). This CDR3 contains 14 residues. V lost 5 bases, J lost 6 bases, and 17 bases lay in between. The CDR3 sequence: CASSPHPGRGEQYF. The CDR3 DNA reads as TGTGCCAGTAGTCCCCACCCCGGACGAGGCGAGCAGTACTTC.